This T cell receptor beta chain was sequenced in a study of T cell responses to AZD1222 COVID-19 vaccine. Broader study findings: Only 5 or 6 people who got AZD1222 tested seropositive at baseline. Spike-specific TCR breadth and depth went up after people got two AZD1222 doses.

This clone was seen only a few times. What it binds is not known. Germline trimming cut 7 bases from V and 0 bases from J; bases unmatched to any gene: 4. There are 13 residues in the CDR3. Germline CDR1 SGHRS, CDR2 YFSETQ. Data came from immunoSEQ multiplex PCR; TCRdb stores just in-frame clones and leaves some out. This sample carries around 70,000 clones, 85% of them seen once, and the ten largest clones take roughly 21%. This clonotype was sampled from an adult in good health. This chain joins TRBV5-1 and TRBJ2-7; TRBD1 matches 7 bases. Source: peripheral blood, taken on day 0 of AZD1222 vaccination. The CDR3 sequence: CASEGDSSYEQYF. For the CDR3, the DNA is TGCGCCAGCGAAGGGGACAGCTCCTACGAGCAGTACTTC.